Following are 27 T cell receptor beta chains from one sample sequenced in a study of T cell changes during pregnancy in multiple sclerosis (dated by TCRdb to between 2018 and 2021). Library preparation employed the immunoSEQ multiplex PCR assay. TCRdb provides this immuneACCESS table in a form limited to in-frame rearrangements. Some clones are lacking; in checked studies, under half of them reflect an unresolved V gene, and why the rest are absent is not known. Across this sample there are around 88,000 clones, with just over 90% seen only once. The ten largest clones add up to about 2% of the sample. The specimen comprised peripheral blood, sampled after pregnancy. These receptors were taken from a female donor in good health, enrolled as a control in a pregnancy study.

The CDR3 nucleotides are TGTGCCACCTCGGGTTGGGACAGAGGGTCCTATGGCTACACCTTC. It is translated as CATSGWDRGSYGYTF. This sequence joins TRBV19 and TRBJ1-2, with TRBD1 matching 7 bases. The trim removed 10 bases at V and 4 bases at J, leaving 15 bases unmatched. The CDR3 consists of 15 residues. Looked up from germline, CDR1 is LNHDA and CDR2 is SQIVND (reference sequence).

This chain joins TRBV20-1 and TRBJ1-1; D is uncertain. The V end was cut by 3 bases, the J end by 6 bases, with 8 bases between. CDR1 DFQATT and CDR2 SNEGSKA come from the germline V gene (reference sequence). CDR3 length: 11 residues. The CDR3 is CSARIAAEAFF. For the CDR3, the DNA is TGCAGTGCTAGGATAGCCGCTGAAGCTTTCTTT.

The V call is TRBV18, the J call TRBJ1-1; D is unclear. Germline values: CDR1 KGHSH, CDR2 LQKENI. V was shortened by 2 bases and J by 4 bases, with 17 bases between the two germline ends. This CDR3 is built from 16 residues. The CDR3 nucleotides read TGTGCCAGCTCACCAAGTGTGGGCGGAGGGAGCACTGAAGCTTTCTTT. Residues: CASSPSVGGGSTEAFF.

The chain carries TRBV28 and TRBJ2-5, with 8 bases lining up with TRBD1. This CDR3 spans 15 amino acids. With V trimmed by 5 bases and J by 3 bases, 8 bases remained unmatched. From germline, CDR1 is MDHEN and CDR2 SYDVKM. The CDR3 loop is CASSPRTGREETQYF. The CDR3 coding sequence is TGTGCCAGCAGTCCGCGGACAGGGAGAGAAGAGACCCAGTACTTC.

The chain joins TRBV11-2 to TRBJ1-1; a possible D gene is TRBD1 (5 bases). V lost 2 bases to trimming and J lost 10 bases, with 11 bases between them. This CDR3 spans 12 amino acids. Germline V gene data show CDR1 as SGHAT and CDR2 as FQNNGV. For the CDR3, the DNA is TGTGCCAGCAGCTTACGGGGGGTGGGAGCTTTCTTT. Protein sequence: CASSLRGVGAFF.

This clone showed up just once. The CDR3: CASSGTVGSGNTIYF. The CDR3 DNA sequence: TGTGCCAGCAGCGGGACTGTGGGCTCTGGAAACACCATATATTTT. This chain joins TRBV9 and TRBJ1-3; D uncertain. The CDR3 runs 15 residues. From germline, CDR1 is SGDLS and CDR2 YYNGEE. V was clipped by 3 bases and J by 0 bases, with 10 bases between them.

To note about this clone: A read error is likely, as this CDR3 ends without the conserved phenylalanine or tryptophan. J is TRBJ1-6 and V is TRBV5-1, with TRBD1 as a possible D gene (5 bases). CDR1 and CDR2 from the germline V gene are SGHRS and YFSETQ. V was pared by 1 base and J by 4 bases, with 15 bases between. CDR3 length: 17 residues. The CDR3 loop reads CASSLYTHRSYNSPLHL. In DNA form, the CDR3 reads TGCGCCAGCAGCTTGTACACCCACAGGTCTTATAATTCACCCCTCCACCTT.

V gene TRBV9 combines with J gene TRBJ1-1; 9 bases agree with TRBD1. Germline CDR1 and CDR2: SGDLS and YYNGEE. V trimming: 2 bases; J trimming: 1 base; junction bases outside the gene matches: 3. The CDR3 is 15 amino acids. In DNA, the CDR3 is TGTGCCAGCAGCGTGGTGGGACAGGGGAACACTGAAGCTTTCTTT. Its protein product is CASSVVGQGNTEAFF.

V and J are TRBV6-4 and TRBJ2-2; 7 bases are shared with TRBD2. With V trimmed by 0 bases and J by 3 bases, 4 bases remained unmatched. The CDR3 contains 16 residues. The germline V gene has CDR1 MRHNA and CDR2 SNTAGT. The CDR3 protein is CASSDSSGTHTGELFF. CDR3 nucleotide sequence: TGTGCCAGCAGTGACTCGAGCGGGACTCACACCGGGGAGCTGTTTTTT.

The J gene is TRBJ1-3, the V gene TRBV7-6, with D possibly being TRBD1 (6 bases). From germline, CDR1 is SGHVS and CDR2 FNYEAQ. The CDR3 consists of 16 residues. Deletions cut 7 bases from V and 0 bases from J, with 16 bases between. The chain's CDR3 is CASTLTGVLSGNTIYF. CDR3 DNA sequence: TGTGCCAGCACCCTGACAGGCGTACTCTCTGGAAACACCATATATTTT.

This clone was observed a single time. V gene TRBV7-3 combines with J gene TRBJ1-2, with D maybe TRBD1 (6 bases). This CDR3 contains 14 residues. CDR1 is SGHTA and CDR2 is FQGTGA in the germline V gene. V was pared by 6 bases and J by 4 bases, with 15 bases between. The CDR3 nucleotides read TGTGCCAGCAGTCCCGGACAGTCGCTCTATGGCTACACCTTC. Translation: CASSPGQSLYGYTF.

The chain carries TRBV5-6 and TRBJ2-3; no firm D call. This CDR3 contains 15 residues. V dropped 5 bases and J dropped 6 bases, with 19 bases sitting between them. Germline CDR1 is SGHDT and CDR2 is YYEEEE. CDR3 DNA: TGTGCCAGCAGGAATAAATGGCTCAGGATGGATACGCAGTATTTT. As protein: CASRNKWLRMDTQYF.

As to this clone: At one boundary the junction diverges from the germline segment, which might be a read error. The chain recombines TRBV19 with TRBJ2-7; the match to TRBD1 covers 7 bases. Looked up from germline, CDR1 is LNHDA and CDR2 is SQIVND (reference sequence). The length of the CDR3 is 15 residues. The CDR3 DNA reads TGTGCCAGTAGTTTAGAGACAGGGCGAAGCAACGAGCAGTACTTC. The encoded protein is CASSLETGRSNEQYF.

The V gene is TRBV27, the J gene TRBJ1-2; TRBD1 aligns across 8 bases. CDR3 size: 15 residues. The germline V gene has CDR1 MNHEY and CDR2 SMNVEV (reference sequence). J was trimmed by 2 bases and V by 5 bases; bases with no gene match: 7. The CDR3 protein is CASSPRDRRNYGYTF. The DNA of the CDR3 is TGTGCCAGCAGTCCTCGGGACAGGCGGAACTATGGCTACACCTTC.

A note on this clone: The final CDR3 position lacks the conserved phenylalanine or tryptophan, pointing to a likely read error. No DNA is shown, since the ends of the CDR3 on it are uncertain; the CDR3 is the one TCRdb lists. The rearrangement links TRBV2 to TRBJ1-1; TRBD1, the table's D call, lacks a check against the DNA. With termini counted, the CDR3 has 12 amino acids. CDR1 SNHLY and CDR2 FYNNEI come from the germline V gene. Here the CDR3 reads CASSGDTALVSI.

The chain couples TRBV6-5 to TRBJ2-1; perhaps TRBD2 as D (5 bases). CDR3 length: 16 residues. The V gene lost 0 bases and the J gene lost 0 bases, with 9 bases spanning the gap. CDR1 is MNHEY and CDR2 is SVGAGI in the germline V gene. CDR3 residues: CASSYSAGSSYNEQFF. The CDR3 nucleotides read TGTGCCAGCAGTTACTCGGCGGGCAGCTCCTACAATGAGCAGTTCTTC.

The chain couples TRBV29-1 to TRBJ2-7, with 7 bases identical to TRBD2. V dropped 1 base and J dropped 3; count of bases not matched to a gene: 6. Per germline, CDR1 SQVTM and CDR2 ANQGSEA. The CDR3 covers 14 residues. CDR3: CSVEGSSGGYEQYF. The DNA for the CDR3 is TGCAGCGTTGAAGGGTCTAGCGGTGGCTACGAGCAGTACTTC.

This chain uses TRBV5-1 with TRBJ2-1, with a weak D call TRBD1 (6 bases). The V and J ends lost 4 bases and 4 bases respectively, with 9 bases between them. Germline V gene sequence: CDR1 SGHRS, CDR2 YFSETQ. The CDR3 is 13 amino acids. The CDR3 DNA follows: TGCGCCAGCAGCCCCACAGGGTACAATGAGCAGTTCTTC. It codes for CASSPTGYNEQFF.

V usage is TRBV6-1 and J usage is TRBJ2-3; D possibly corresponds to TRBD1 (6 bases). The ends were cut back, 10 bases at V and 5 bases at J, with 16 bases in the middle. The germline V gene encodes CDR1 MNHNS and CDR2 SASEGT. CDR3 length: 13 amino acids. The DNA of the CDR3 is TGTGCCACCCTTGGGGGCTGGGGAGATACGCAGTATTTT. Encoded protein: CATLGGWGDTQYF.

This clone was seen just once. The chain's CDR3 is CASSVGGGDSYEQYF. Here the CDR3 DNA reads TGTGCCAGCAGCGTCGGAGGGGGCGATTCCTACGAGCAGTACTTC. The chain employs TRBV9 and TRBJ2-7, with D possibly matching TRBD1 (7 bases). This CDR3 comprises 15 residues. V lost 2 bases to trimming and J lost 1 base, with 13 bases between them. Germline CDR1 and CDR2: SGDLS and YYNGEE.

This clone has only a few counts. This sequence joins TRBV5-1 and TRBJ1-1; D unresolved. Trimming left V 3 bases short and J 2 bases short, with 8 bases between. The CDR3 length is 13 residues. CDR1 SGHRS and CDR2 YFSETQ come from the germline V gene. DNA for the CDR3: TGCGCCAGCAGCTCCCGACACAACACTGAAGCTTTCTTT. Translation: CASSSRHNTEAFF.

J is TRBJ1-5 and V is TRBV5-6; possibly TRBD1 for D (6 bases). The V end was cut by 3 bases, the J end by 6 bases, with 16 bases between. CDR1 and CDR2 (germline): SGHDT, YYEEEE. CDR3 size: 15 residues. CDR3 DNA: TGTGCCAGCAGCTCGGCGACAGGCGCTCGTCAGCCCCAGCATTTT. This translates into CASSSATGARQPQHF.

The rearrangement uses TRBV7-2 and TRBJ2-1; 9 bases match TRBD2. The CDR3 has 17 amino acids. J gave up 7 bases and V 5 bases, and 15 bases lay outside the gene matches. CDR1 is SGHTA, CDR2 FQGNSA, per germline. The CDR3 loop reads CASSPSGRRGRRNEQFF. CDR3 nucleotide sequence: TGTGCCAGCAGCCCAAGCGGGAGGAGGGGCCGGAGGAATGAGCAGTTCTTC.

The rearrangement uses TRBV5-4 and TRBJ1-1, with a tentative D call TRBD1 (5 bases). This CDR3 contains 15 residues. Germline lookup yields CDR1 SGHNT and CDR2 YYREEE (reference sequence). Trimming left V 4 bases short and J 1 base short, with 14 bases between. CDR3 protein: CASSRALGGNTEAFF. The CDR3 DNA reads as TGTGCCAGCAGCCGAGCCCTCGGGGGGAACACTGAAGCTTTCTTT.

The rearrangement links TRBV5-1 to TRBJ2-5, with 7 bases that match TRBD1. The V gene end was trimmed by 1 base and the J gene end by 2 bases; junction bases not matched to a gene: 5. Germline V gene data show CDR1 as SGHRS and CDR2 as YFSETQ. The CDR3 sequence is 15 residues long. The CDR3 loop is CASSLPRQGQETQYF. CDR3 nucleotides: TGCGCCAGCAGCTTGCCCCGACAGGGACAAGAGACCCAGTACTTC.

The chain employs TRBV7-8 and TRBJ2-7, with D hard to call. Looked up from germline, CDR1 is SGHVS and CDR2 is FQNEAQ. V lost 5 bases and J lost 3, with 14 bases in between. The CDR3 has 14 amino acids. In nucleotides, the CDR3 is TGTGCCAGCAGCGCCCAACTTAGAAACTACGAGCAGTACTTC. Its translation: CASSAQLRNYEQYF.

The chain joins TRBV28 to TRBJ1-1; 9 nucleotides line up with TRBD1. Germline CDR1 reads MDHEN; CDR2 reads SYDVKM. The CDR3 covers 14 residues. Losses at the gene ends were 3 bases for V and 5 bases for J; bases not matched to a gene: 4. The CDR3 is CASSLGQGRTEAFF. The CDR3 nucleotides are TGTGCCAGCAGTTTGGGACAGGGCCGAACTGAAGCTTTCTTT. Complete variable domain (other parts from reference TRBV28 and TRBJ1-1): DVKVTQSSRYLVKRTGEKVFLECVQDMDHENMFWYRQDPGLGLRLIYFSYDVKMKEKGDIPEGYSVSREKKERFSLILESASTNQTSMYLCASSLGQGRTEAFFGQGTRLTVV.